This entry lists 13 T cell receptor beta chains sequenced from one sample in a study of T cell responses to AZD1222 COVID-19 vaccine. TCRdb's copy holds only in-frame clones and misses some; the assay was immunoSEQ multiplex PCR. The sample holds around 100,000 clones; approximately 90% are singletons and the top ten take about a sixth. The input for sequencing was peripheral blood, taken on day 0 of AZD1222 vaccination. The origin of the receptors is an adult in good health.

The V and J genes are TRBV11-2 and TRBJ1-6; D may be TRBD1 (5 bases). The CDR3 contains 16 residues. The ends were cut back, 0 bases at V and 10 bases at J, with 16 bases in the middle. Germline V CDR1 and CDR2: SGHAT, FQNNGV. In nucleotides, the CDR3 is TGTGCCAGCAGCTTAGATCTGGGGCCGGTAAGATCACCCCTCCACTTT. Protein: CASSLDLGPVRSPLHF.

CDR3 coding DNA: TGTGCCAGCAGTGGGTACAGGGAGGAAGCTTTCTTT. Its protein product is CASSGYREEAFF. The chain links TRBV28 to TRBJ1-1; D may be TRBD1 (6 bases). Germline lookup yields CDR1 MDHEN and CDR2 SYDVKM. The V end lost 5 bases, the J end lost 8 bases, and 12 bases lay between the germline ends. The CDR3 is 12 residues long.

The rearrangement links TRBV3-1 (or the pseudogene TRBV3-2) to TRBJ2-1, with 12 bases identical to TRBD2. The CDR3 contains 15 residues. Germline lookup yields CDR1 LGHDT and CDR2 YNNKEL (reference sequence). The V and J ends lost 1 base and 8 bases, in that order; junction bases with no gene match: 3. As DNA, the CDR3 is TGTGCCAGCAGCCAAGGACTAGCGGGAGTGTATGAGCAGTTCTTC. This translates into CASSQGLAGVYEQFF.

The J gene is TRBJ1-5, the V gene TRBV6-6; TRBD1 might be the D (6 bases). The CDR3 totals 16 residues. CDR1 MNHNY and CDR2 SVGAGI come from the germline V gene (reference sequence). Trimming took off 6 bases at V and 4 bases at J, with 19 bases between the two ends. The CDR3 region is CASRSTRTGRNQPQHF. Here the CDR3 DNA reads TGTGCCAGCAGATCCACTCGAACAGGGAGAAATCAGCCCCAGCATTTT.

This chain uses TRBV6-2 or TRBV6-3 with TRBJ1-5; tentatively, D is TRBD1 (6 bases). The CDR3 spans 14 residues. In germline, CDR1 is MNHEY, CDR2 SVGEGT. Trimming stripped 5 bases from V and 1 base from J, with 9 bases between. CDR3 nucleotides: TGTGCCAGCAGTCGAGGACAGAGCAATCAGCCCCAGCATTTT. This translates into CASSRGQSNQPQHF.

J is TRBJ2-7 and V is TRBV18; 8 positions agree with TRBD1. The germline V gene has CDR1 KGHSH and CDR2 LQKENI. The CDR3 sequence is 15 residues long. With 3 bases clipped from V and 3 bases from J, the junction kept 7 bases outside the gene matches. This chain's CDR3 is CASSPGQGENYEQYF. CDR3 DNA: TGTGCCAGCTCACCTGGACAGGGCGAGAACTACGAGCAGTACTTC. Together with reference TRBV18 and TRBJ2-7, the CDR3 gives the full variable domain: NAGVMQNPRHLVRRRGQEARLRCSPMKGHSHVYWYRQLPEEGLKFMVYLQKENIIDESGMPKERFSAEFPKEGPSILRIQQVVRGDSAAYFCASSPGQGENYEQYFGPGTRLTVT.

The CDR3 nucleotides are TGTGCCAGCAGCTTAGGGACTGTTGGAAGGGGGGAGCTGTTTTTT. This gives the protein CASSLGTVGRGELFF. The chain uses TRBV7-3 and TRBJ2-2; D is perhaps TRBD2 (6 bases). This CDR3 comprises 15 residues. CDR1 and CDR2 (germline): SGHTA, FQGTGA. V gave up 2 bases and J gave up 8 bases, with 15 bases separating them.

V is TRBV5-3 and J is TRBJ1-5; the D gene is possibly TRBD1 (5 bases). TRBV5-3 is annotated as an ORF whose role is uncertain. The CDR3 sequence is 17 residues long. V was pared by 7 bases and J by 0 bases, with 20 bases between. Here the CDR3 DNA reads TGTGCCAGAGAGGGCGAGAGGACACCTTATAGCAATCAGCCCCAGCATTTT. Its protein is CAREGERTPYSNQPQHF.

This clone was detected once. The V and J genes are TRBV19 and TRBJ1-1; D is unresolved. Germline loops: CDR1 LNHDA, CDR2 SQIVND (reference sequence). V shed 4 bases and J shed 3 bases, with 12 bases lying between them. This CDR3 contains 14 residues. The CDR3 region is CASSRPGRDTEAFF. The CDR3 bases are TGTGCCAGTAGTAGGCCGGGGAGGGACACTGAAGCTTTCTTT.

The sample holds a few counts of this clone. V usage is TRBV11-3 and J usage is TRBJ2-2; D unclear. The CDR3 spans 11 residues. Germline V gene data show CDR1 as SGHNT and CDR2 as YENEEA. With 2 bases removed from V and 6 bases from J, the gap between germline ends came to 1 base. CDR3 region: CASSLSGELFF. Written as DNA, the CDR3 is TGTGCCAGCAGCTTATCCGGGGAGCTGTTTTTT.

The chain carries TRBV7-9 and TRBJ1-5; 10 nucleotides line up with TRBD1. This CDR3 has 15 residues. The germline V gene has CDR1 SEHNR and CDR2 FQNEAQ (reference sequence). V lost 5 bases, J lost 4 bases, and 5 bases stayed unmatched. CDR3 amino acids: CASSPGTGANQPQHF. The CDR3 DNA reads TGTGCCAGCAGCCCGGGGACAGGGGCAAATCAGCCCCAGCATTTT.

The V and J genes are TRBV5-8 and TRBJ2-2, with 9 bases lining up with TRBD1. The CDR3 has 15 amino acids. J gave up 5 bases and V 2 bases, and 4 bases lay outside the gene matches. Germline CDR1 and CDR2: SGHTS and YDEGEE. The CDR3 DNA reads TGTGCCAGCAGCTTCTGGACAGGGGAAACCGGGGAGCTGTTTTTT. Its protein is CASSFWTGETGELFF. The whole variable domain, filled in from reference TRBV5-8 and TRBJ2-2, reads EAGVTQSPTHLIKTRGQQATLRCSPISGHTSVYWYQQALGLGLQFLLWYDEGEERNRGNFPPRFSGRQFPNYSSELNVNALELEDSALYLCASSFWTGETGELFFGEGSRLTVL.

CDR3 sequence: CASTARGYEQYF. The CDR3 DNA reads TGTGCCAGCACCGCCCGGGGCTACGAGCAGTACTTC. The chain recombines TRBV28 with TRBJ2-7; D is perhaps TRBD2 (5 bases). Germline V gene lookup returns CDR1 MDHEN and CDR2 SYDVKM. The CDR3 is 12 amino acids. Trimming stripped 7 bases from V and 3 bases from J, with 10 bases between.